This TCR beta chain comes out of a study of CD8 T cells in Susac syndrome. Sequencing of TCR beta covered CD8+ and CD4+ T cells obtained from blood. Controls were age- and sex-matched healthy donors. Reverse transcription of about 0.45 to 1 ug RNA used random hexamers. Amplification of TCR beta CDR3 by immunoSEQ multiplex PCR spanned 54 Vbeta and 13 Jbeta. TCRdb itself ran the immunoSEQ multiplex PCR reads through MiXCR, one entry per CDR3 protein. The profile shows 150,000 to 200,000 distinct CDR3 sequences, 90% to 95% of them singletons. Germline values: CDR1 SGDLS, CDR2 YYNGEE. The ends were cut back, 4 bases at V and 2 bases at J, with 12 bases in the middle. The CDR3 totals 14 residues.

The clonotype comes from a human donor in good health. The sample taken for sequencing was CD4+ T cells from PBMCs. This chain links TRBV9 with TRBJ1-2, with unresolved D. In nucleotides, the CDR3 is TGTGCCAGCAGCCCTAGCTTTGGGAACTATGGCTACACCTTC. Amino acid sequence: CASSPSFGNYGYTF.